This T cell receptor (beta chain) derives from a study of response to subunit inactivated influenza vaccine (dated by TCRdb to the late 2010s). Background for the entire study: Deep quantitative profiling of the T cell receptor repertoire was used in the study to follow responses to a trivalent subunit inactivated influenza vaccine. Overall study results and their limits: The authors proposed that each seasonal influenza vaccination may bring in only a limited number of new T cells.

The time point label on this specimen signifies: around 45 days after influenza vaccine administration. The method was RT-PCR. The instrument given in TCRdb is Illumina HiSeq 2500. The raw public data were reprocessed by TCRdb itself: fastp quality trimming at Q25, MiXCR clonotype calling, in-frame beta chains only. CDR3 protein duplicates are merged, each entry listing the most common genes and DNA. The sample table shows 150,000 to 200,000 distinct CDR3 sequences, and 11% are seen once. The top ten hold 9.5% to 15% of the sample. A remark on this clonotype: Its antigen has not been determined. Base qualities are missing; no much larger clone stands one base away.

This TCR derives from a man aged 45-65 years who received an inactivated influenza vaccine. Donor details come from another sample of the same person, matched by shared clones. Sequenced here: non-naive T cells sorted from PBMCs, sampled 45 days after vaccination. Sample cell subset or site, as interpreted from the label and publication: memory T cell fraction.

The nucleotide sequence is TGCGCCAGCAAAAAAGACCCTGACACCGGGGAGCTGTTTTTT. It codes for CASKKDPDTGELFF. The chain was built from TRBV4-1 and TRBJ2-2, with the D segment identity uncertain. The CDR3 spans 14 residues, from the cysteine through the phenylalanine. Just the 42-base CDR3 DNA is kept, in frame starting at base 1. V is pared back by 7 bases and J by 3 bases, with 12 bases lying between the germline termini. As encoded in the germline V gene, CDR1 is MGHRA while CDR2 is YSYEKL.